Listed below are T cell receptor beta chains from one sample, sequenced in a study of OX40 agonist ivuxolimab in advanced cancers. Here immunoSEQ multiplex PCR was the method, and the copy in TCRdb shows in-frame clones only, minus some. The sample lists about 110,000 clones, approximately 90% occurring once. Material: CD4+ or CD8+ T cells sorted from blood, obtained in a trial of the OX40 agonist ivuxolimab. Receptors originate from an adult with an advanced solid tumor such as melanoma, head and neck, liver or kidney cancer. Each CDR3 is given with its conserved first and last residue. Each record gives: CDR3 DNA, CDR3 protein, J gene, clone size, V gene, D gene. The D gene is left open where the match is weak. Size is omitted from some rows. Given values are once, few, many or a class for expanded clones.

CDR3 DNA: TGTGCCAGCAGTGAGAGGGATACGCAGTATTTT
CDR3 protein: CASSERDTQYF
J gene: TRBJ2-3
clone size: NA
V gene: TRBV2
D gene: NA

CDR3 DNA: TGTGCCAGCAGTCACGGGACAGGGAATGAAAAACTGTTTTTT
CDR3 protein: CASSHGTGNEKLFF
J gene: TRBJ1-4
clone size: NA
V gene: TRBV27
D gene: TRBD1

CDR3 DNA: TGTGCCAGCAGCCAAAATGGGCTAGAACAGTACTTC
CDR3 protein: CASSQNGLEQYF
J gene: TRBJ2-7
clone size: NA
V gene: TRBV4-2
D gene: NA

CDR3 DNA: TGTGCCAGCAGTGTGGACGCCCTGCTACTCGAGCAGTACTTC
CDR3 protein: CASSVDALLLEQYF
J gene: TRBJ2-7
clone size: NA
V gene: TRBV6-1
D gene: NA

CDR3 DNA: TGTGCCAGCAGCTTGGTAGGTTTCTCTGGAAACACCATATATTTT
CDR3 protein: CASSLVGFSGNTIYF
J gene: TRBJ1-3
clone size: NA
V gene: TRBV5-5
D gene: NA

CDR3 DNA: TGTGCCAGTCGACAGGGGGCGGATGGCTACACCTTC
CDR3 protein: CASRQGADGYTF
J gene: TRBJ1-2
clone size: NA
V gene: TRBV19
D gene: TRBD1

CDR3 DNA: TGCGCCAGCACCAAGGGGGTGGGTGACCATGCTACGCAGTATTTT
CDR3 protein: CASTKGVGDHATQYF
J gene: TRBJ2-3
clone size: NA
V gene: TRBV5-1
D gene: NA

CDR3 DNA: TGTGCCAGCAGGTGGCGGGGGGGCCCCTACGAGCAGTACTTC
CDR3 protein: CASRWRGGPYEQYF
J gene: TRBJ2-7
clone size: NA
V gene: TRBV27
D gene: TRBD2

CDR3 DNA: TGTGCCAGCAGCTCATCCTTCGGGGGGGCCCTACCTTCCTACGAGCAGTACTTC
CDR3 protein: CASSSSFGGALPSYEQYF
J gene: TRBJ2-7
clone size: NA
V gene: TRBV5-5
D gene: TRBD2

CDR3 DNA: TGTGCCAGCACAGGGGACATTGGCACTGAAGCTTTCTTT
CDR3 protein: CASTGDIGTEAFF
J gene: TRBJ1-1
clone size: NA
V gene: TRBV6-6
D gene: NA

CDR3 DNA: TGTGCCAGTAGTCTCAGGGGGCGCGACACCGGGGAGCTGTTTTTT
CDR3 protein: CASSLRGRDTGELFF
J gene: TRBJ2-2
clone size: NA
V gene: TRBV19
D gene: TRBD1

CDR3 DNA: TGTGCCAGCAGCCTCATCGGGGGCAGGACACGGGAGGAGGAGACCCAGTACTTC
CDR3 protein: CASSLIGGRTREEETQYF
J gene: TRBJ2-5
clone size: NA
V gene: TRBV7-3
D gene: NA

CDR3 DNA: TGTGCCAGCAGTGTCCAGGGACGGCAGTTCTTC
CDR3 protein: CASSVQGRQFF
J gene: TRBJ2-1
clone size: NA
V gene: TRBV2
D gene: NA

CDR3 DNA: TGTGCCAGCAGCCTCGGACAGGGTTACTTCAACACCGGGGAGCTGTTTTTT
CDR3 protein: CASSLGQGYFNTGELFF
J gene: TRBJ2-2
clone size: NA
V gene: TRBV14
D gene: TRBD1

CDR3 DNA: TGTGCCTGGAGTGTACACCTGGGTTCCTATAATTCACCCCTCCACTTT
CDR3 protein: CAWSVHLGSYNSPLHF
J gene: TRBJ1-6
clone size: NA
V gene: TRBV30
D gene: NA

CDR3 DNA: TGTGCCAGCAGTTTCACTAGCGGGGGCTCCTACGAGCAGTACTTC
CDR3 protein: CASSFTSGGSYEQYF
J gene: TRBJ2-7
clone size: NA
V gene: TRBV6-5
D gene: TRBD2

CDR3 DNA: TGCGCCAGCAGCTTGGTCGCTGGGGGGCGCAGCTATGGCTACACCTTC
CDR3 protein: CASSLVAGGRSYGYTF
J gene: TRBJ1-2
clone size: NA
V gene: TRBV5-1
D gene: NA

CDR3 DNA: TGTGCCAGCAGCCAAGAAGGGGTAGGGACTAGCGGCTACAATGAGCAGTTCTTC
CDR3 protein: CASSQEGVGTSGYNEQFF
J gene: TRBJ2-1
clone size: NA
V gene: TRBV4-2
D gene: TRBD2

CDR3 DNA: TGTGCCAGCTCACCCGGGACGGACTATGGCTACACCTTC
CDR3 protein: CASSPGTDYGYTF
J gene: TRBJ1-2
clone size: once
V gene: TRBV18
D gene: NA

CDR3 DNA: TGTGCCAGCAGTGCGTCAGGGAGGCATCAGCCCCAGCATTTT
CDR3 protein: CASSASGRHQPQHF
J gene: TRBJ1-5
clone size: NA
V gene: TRBV6-5
D gene: NA

CDR3 DNA: TGTGCCAGCAGCTCTCAGGGGCGGGGGAGCTCCTACAATGAGCAGTTCTTC
CDR3 protein: CASSSQGRGSSYNEQFF
J gene: TRBJ2-1
clone size: NA
V gene: TRBV11-2
D gene: NA

CDR3 DNA: TGCAGCGCGCTTCCAGGGGATACGCAGTATTTT
CDR3 protein: CSALPGDTQYF
J gene: TRBJ2-3
clone size: NA
V gene: TRBV29-1
D gene: NA

CDR3 DNA: TGTGCCAGCAGCTCGACAGGCTATAATGAAAAACTGTTTTTT
CDR3 protein: CASSSTGYNEKLFF
J gene: TRBJ1-4
clone size: NA
V gene: TRBV5-5
D gene: NA

CDR3 DNA: TGTGCCAGCAGCCCCCGACAGGGGTCACGGTCCCCTGGCTACACCTTC
CDR3 protein: CASSPRQGSRSPGYTF
J gene: TRBJ1-2
clone size: few
V gene: TRBV7-9
D gene: TRBD1

CDR3 DNA: TGTGCCAGCAGTTTTCGGGGGAGTCTCGGCGAGCAGTACTTC
CDR3 protein: CASSFRGSLGEQYF
J gene: TRBJ2-7
clone size: NA
V gene: TRBV27
D gene: NA

CDR3 DNA: TGTGCCAGCAGCGTGGGGTCGGTCCCAACCATTCAGTACTTC
CDR3 protein: CASSVGSVPTIQYF
J gene: TRBJ2-4
clone size: once
V gene: TRBV9
D gene: NA

CDR3 DNA: TGTGCCAGTAGTCGGGGGGGAAGCACAGATACGCAGTATTTT
CDR3 protein: CASSRGGSTDTQYF
J gene: TRBJ2-3
clone size: NA
V gene: TRBV19
D gene: TRBD2

CDR3 DNA: TGTGCCACCAGCAGAGCGACAGGGGGAGAGACCCAGTACTTC
CDR3 protein: CATSRATGGETQYF
J gene: TRBJ2-5
clone size: once
V gene: TRBV15
D gene: TRBD1

CDR3 DNA: TGTGCCAGTAACCTTGGACAGATCCCCTCTGGAAACACCATATATTTT
CDR3 protein: CASNLGQIPSGNTIYF
J gene: TRBJ1-3
clone size: once
V gene: TRBV19
D gene: NA

CDR3 DNA: TGTGCCTGGAGTGTAAGGGGTGAGGGAGAGACCCAGTACTTC
CDR3 protein: CAWSVRGEGETQYF
J gene: TRBJ2-5
clone size: NA
V gene: TRBV30
D gene: NA

CDR3 DNA: TGTGCCAGCAGCTTGGCCGGACAGGGCGCCTACGAGCAGTACTTC
CDR3 protein: CASSLAGQGAYEQYF
J gene: TRBJ2-7
clone size: NA
V gene: TRBV5-6
D gene: TRBD1

CDR3 DNA: TGCGCCAGCAGCTCAGAAGGGACTTCGGTCACCGGGGAGCTGTTTTTT
CDR3 protein: CASSSEGTSVTGELFF
J gene: TRBJ2-2
clone size: NA
V gene: TRBV5-1
D gene: NA

CDR3 DNA: TGTGCCAGCAGCCTCATCCGGGATTTATACGCTTTCTTT
CDR3 protein: CASSLIRDLYAFF
J gene: TRBJ1-1
clone size: NA
V gene: TRBV5-6
D gene: NA

CDR3 DNA: TGTGCCAGTAGTATACAACACCTACGGGGCACAGATACGCAGTATTTT
CDR3 protein: CASSIQHLRGTDTQYF
J gene: TRBJ2-3
clone size: once
V gene: TRBV19
D gene: NA

CDR3 DNA: TGCGCCAGCAGCTTGGTTACAGGCATGAACACTGAAGCTTTCTTT
CDR3 protein: CASSLVTGMNTEAFF
J gene: TRBJ1-1
clone size: NA
V gene: TRBV5-1
D gene: NA

CDR3 DNA: TGCGCCAGCACCCTAAGGCCCTCCTACGAGCAGTACTTC
CDR3 protein: CASTLRPSYEQYF
J gene: TRBJ2-7
clone size: NA
V gene: TRBV5-1
D gene: NA

CDR3 DNA: TGTGCCAGCTCACCGCGAAAACAGGGACCGGATACGCAGTATTTT
CDR3 protein: CASSPRKQGPDTQYF
J gene: TRBJ2-3
clone size: NA
V gene: TRBV18
D gene: NA

CDR3 DNA: TGTGCCAGTAGTATAGCCGGGGGACAGGGGGCAGGCTACACCTTC
CDR3 protein: CASSIAGGQGAGYTF
J gene: TRBJ1-2
clone size: NA
V gene: TRBV19
D gene: TRBD1

CDR3 DNA: TGTGCCAGTAGTACCTACGGGACAGGGCGCCACGAGCAGTACTTC
CDR3 protein: CASSTYGTGRHEQYF
J gene: TRBJ2-7
clone size: NA
V gene: TRBV19
D gene: TRBD1

CDR3 DNA: TGTGCCAGCAGCTTAGATCCAGGTGTACAGACCCAGTACTTC
CDR3 protein: CASSLDPGVQTQYF
J gene: TRBJ2-5
clone size: NA
V gene: TRBV11-3
D gene: NA

CDR3 DNA: TGCAGCGTCCCAAGGCCAGGGACTATGAACACTGAAGCTTTCTTT
CDR3 protein: CSVPRPGTMNTEAFF
J gene: TRBJ1-1
clone size: NA
V gene: TRBV29-1
D gene: NA

CDR3 DNA: TGTGCCAGTAGTATTTGGGGGGCGCGAGGGGGCAATCAGCCCCAGCATTTT
CDR3 protein: CASSIWGARGGNQPQHF
J gene: TRBJ1-5
clone size: NA
V gene: TRBV19
D gene: NA

CDR3 DNA: TGTGCCAGCAGTGAACAGGGTGGAAATTCACCCCTCCACTTT
CDR3 protein: CASSEQGGNSPLHF
J gene: TRBJ1-6
clone size: NA
V gene: TRBV6-5
D gene: NA